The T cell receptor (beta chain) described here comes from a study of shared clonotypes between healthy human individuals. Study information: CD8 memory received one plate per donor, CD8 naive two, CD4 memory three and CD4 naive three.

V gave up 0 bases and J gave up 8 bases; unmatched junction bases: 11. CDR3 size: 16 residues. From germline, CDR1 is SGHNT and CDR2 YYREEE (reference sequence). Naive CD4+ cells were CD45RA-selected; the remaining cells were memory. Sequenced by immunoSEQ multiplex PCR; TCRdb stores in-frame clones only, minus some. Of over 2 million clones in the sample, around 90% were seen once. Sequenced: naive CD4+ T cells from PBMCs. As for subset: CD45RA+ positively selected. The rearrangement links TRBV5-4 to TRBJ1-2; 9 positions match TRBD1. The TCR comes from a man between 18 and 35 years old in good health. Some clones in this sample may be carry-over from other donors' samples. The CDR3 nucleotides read TGTGCCAGCAGCTTGGCGATACAGGGGGCGTTATCGGGCTACACCTTC. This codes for CASSLAIQGALSGYTF.